Below, 14 T cell receptor beta chains from the same sample are listed, as sequenced in a study of blood T cell repertoires in COVID-19. TCRdb keeps only in-frame clones here, not all; method: immunoSEQ multiplex PCR. The repertoire holds around 160,000 clones, with roughly 80% as singletons. Sequencing was carried out using peripheral blood. The receptor source for this set is a woman of 80 years or more with acute or convalescent COVID-19.

The DNA for the CDR3 is TGTGCCAGCAGTTCTCCTTCGGGGGATGGCAATCAGCCCCAGCATTTT. It is translated as CASSSPSGDGNQPQHF. The J gene is TRBJ1-5, the V gene TRBV28; the D gene is possibly TRBD1 (5 bases). V was cut by 4 bases and J by 2 bases, with 15 bases left in between. Looked up from germline, CDR1 is MDHEN and CDR2 is SYDVKM. This CDR3 comprises 16 residues.

The chain combines TRBV5-1 with TRBJ2-1, with 7 nucleotides matching TRBD1. Germline lookup yields CDR1 SGHRS and CDR2 YFSETQ. V lost 4 bases and J lost 0; bases outside the gene matches: 10. The CDR3 length is 17 residues. This CDR3 reads CASSRWTGASSYNEQFF. DNA for the CDR3: TGCGCCAGCAGCCGATGGACAGGCGCAAGCTCCTACAATGAGCAGTTCTTC.

This chain links TRBV5-1 with TRBJ1-3; possibly TRBD1 for D (6 bases). The CDR3 totals 14 residues. The V gene lost 4 bases and the J gene lost 0 bases, with 8 bases spanning the gap. The germline V gene has CDR1 SGHRS and CDR2 YFSETQ. CDR3 nucleotide sequence: TGCGCCAGCAGCGAGGGACACTCTGGAAACACCATATATTTT. Its translation is CASSEGHSGNTIYF.

V usage is TRBV9 and J usage is TRBJ2-3; D uncertain. With 1 base removed from V and 5 bases from J, the gap between germline ends came to 8 bases. Germline V gene lookup returns CDR1 SGDLS and CDR2 YYNGEE. The CDR3 length is 13 residues. CDR3 sequence: CASSVISGDTQYF. The DNA for the CDR3 is TGTGCCAGCAGCGTAATTAGTGGAGATACGCAGTATTTT.

A few counts support this clone. The chain employs TRBV4-1 and TRBJ2-7; TRBD2 matches 7 bases. J lost 2 bases, V lost 4 bases, and 11 bases had no gene match. The germline gives CDR1 MGHRA, CDR2 YSYEKL. The CDR3 runs to 16 residues. CDR3 sequence: CASSPPGGRGPYEQYF. The DNA of the CDR3 is TGCGCCAGCAGCCCCCCCGGGGGGAGAGGCCCCTACGAGCAGTACTTC.

The rearrangement joins TRBV5-4 to TRBJ1-4; TRBD1 matches at 7 bases. The germline V gene encodes CDR1 SGHNT and CDR2 YYREEE (reference sequence). This CDR3 has 18 residues. The V segment lost 5 bases and the J segment 0 bases; nucleotides outside the gene matches: 13. This chain's CDR3 is CASSIQGGQTTTNEKLFF. CDR3 coding DNA: TGTGCCAGCAGTATACAAGGGGGACAGACCACAACTAATGAAAAACTGTTTTTT.

This clone showed up just once. V and J are TRBV28 and TRBJ1-5; maybe TRBD1 (5 bases). V lost 7 bases and J lost 2, with 15 bases in between. This CDR3 is 15 amino acids long. Germline lookup yields CDR1 MDHEN and CDR2 SYDVKM. The CDR3 sequence: CASTSQGRGNQPQHF. CDR3 DNA: TGTGCCAGCACCTCCCAGGGAAGGGGCAATCAGCCCCAGCATTTT. Together with reference TRBV28 and TRBJ1-5, the CDR3 gives the full variable domain: DVKVTQSSRYLVKRTGEKVFLECVQDMDHENMFWYRQDPGLGLRLIYFSYDVKMKEKGDIPEGYSVSREKKERFSLILESASTNQTSMYLCASTSQGRGNQPQHFGDGTRLSIL.

V is TRBV5-6 and J is TRBJ2-7, with D uncertain. V dropped 4 bases and J dropped 0 bases, with 8 bases sitting between them. CDR1 is SGHDT, CDR2 YYEEEE, per germline. This CDR3 has 13 residues. CDR3 loop: CASSPSSSYEQYF. The DNA of the CDR3 is TGTGCCAGCAGCCCTTCGTCCTCCTACGAGCAGTACTTC.

The genes are TRBV5-1 and TRBJ1-2; 7 bases align to TRBD1. CDR3 length: 16 amino acids. The germline CDR1 and CDR2 sequences are SGHRS and YFSETQ. The ends lost 1 base at V and 5 bases at J; junction bases unmatched: 11. The CDR3 protein is CASSLTRGTDDYGYTF. CDR3 nucleotides: TGCGCCAGCAGCTTGACCCGTGGGACAGACGATTATGGCTACACCTTC. Filled out from reference TRBV5-1 and TRBJ1-2, the complete variable domain reads KAGVTQTPRYLIKTRGQQVTLSCSPISGHRSVSWYQQTPGQGLQFLFEYFSETQRNKGNFPGRFSGRQFSNSRSEMNVSTLELGDSALYLCASSLTRGTDDYGYTFGSGTRLTVV.

To note about this clone: Other DNA sequences in this specimen translate into the identical CDR3. This rearrangement joins TRBV18 to TRBJ1-1; 7 positions agree with TRBD1. Trimming took 3 bases from V and 1 from J; bases not matched to a gene: 5. Looked up from germline, CDR1 is KGHSH and CDR2 is LQKENI. The CDR3 loop spans 15 amino acids. The CDR3 here is CASSPRTGENTEAFF. In DNA form, the CDR3 reads TGTGCCAGCTCACCCCGGACAGGCGAGAACACTGAAGCTTTCTTT. Together with reference TRBV18 and TRBJ1-1, the CDR3 gives the full variable domain: NAGVMQNPRHLVRRRGQEARLRCSPMKGHSHVYWYRQLPEEGLKFMVYLQKENIIDESGMPKERFSAEFPKEGPSILRIQQVVRGDSAAYFCASSPRTGENTEAFFGQGTRLTVV.

The chain couples TRBV10-1 to TRBJ2-7; 10 nucleotides match TRBD1. J was trimmed by 4 bases and V by 6 bases; bases with no gene match: 3. This CDR3 has 13 residues. Germline values: CDR1 WNHNN, CDR2 SYGVQD (reference sequence). The CDR3 spells CASRPGQGYEQYF. CDR3 nucleotide sequence: TGCGCCAGCAGGCCGGGACAGGGGTACGAGCAGTACTTC.

CDR3 protein: CASTRSGNTIYF. CDR3 sequence (DNA): TGTGCCAGCACCCGCTCTGGAAACACCATATATTTT. The rearrangement joins TRBV28 to TRBJ1-3, with D unresolved. Trimming left V 7 bases short and J 0 bases short, with 4 bases between. This CDR3 has 12 residues. Germline V gene data show CDR1 as MDHEN and CDR2 as SYDVKM.

The rearrangement uses TRBV6-5 and TRBJ1-2, with D possibly TRBD1 on 5 matching bases. Per germline, CDR1 MNHEY and CDR2 SVGAGI. Trimming took 0 bases from V and 4 from J, leaving 12 bases between them. This CDR3 region has 15 residues. The CDR3 DNA follows: TGTGCCAGCAGTTACTCGGCGGGGCAGGGCTATGGCTACACCTTC. It encodes CASSYSAGQGYGYTF.

V usage is TRBV11-2 and J usage is TRBJ1-1, with a weak D call TRBD1 (6 bases). CDR3 size: 16 residues. Germline V gene data show CDR1 as SGHAT and CDR2 as FQNNGV. V was shortened by 2 bases and J by 1 base, with 14 bases between the two germline ends. The CDR3 sequence is CASSLRGGASNTEAFF. CDR3 DNA: TGTGCCAGCAGCTTAAGGGGGGGCGCTTCGAACACTGAAGCTTTCTTT.